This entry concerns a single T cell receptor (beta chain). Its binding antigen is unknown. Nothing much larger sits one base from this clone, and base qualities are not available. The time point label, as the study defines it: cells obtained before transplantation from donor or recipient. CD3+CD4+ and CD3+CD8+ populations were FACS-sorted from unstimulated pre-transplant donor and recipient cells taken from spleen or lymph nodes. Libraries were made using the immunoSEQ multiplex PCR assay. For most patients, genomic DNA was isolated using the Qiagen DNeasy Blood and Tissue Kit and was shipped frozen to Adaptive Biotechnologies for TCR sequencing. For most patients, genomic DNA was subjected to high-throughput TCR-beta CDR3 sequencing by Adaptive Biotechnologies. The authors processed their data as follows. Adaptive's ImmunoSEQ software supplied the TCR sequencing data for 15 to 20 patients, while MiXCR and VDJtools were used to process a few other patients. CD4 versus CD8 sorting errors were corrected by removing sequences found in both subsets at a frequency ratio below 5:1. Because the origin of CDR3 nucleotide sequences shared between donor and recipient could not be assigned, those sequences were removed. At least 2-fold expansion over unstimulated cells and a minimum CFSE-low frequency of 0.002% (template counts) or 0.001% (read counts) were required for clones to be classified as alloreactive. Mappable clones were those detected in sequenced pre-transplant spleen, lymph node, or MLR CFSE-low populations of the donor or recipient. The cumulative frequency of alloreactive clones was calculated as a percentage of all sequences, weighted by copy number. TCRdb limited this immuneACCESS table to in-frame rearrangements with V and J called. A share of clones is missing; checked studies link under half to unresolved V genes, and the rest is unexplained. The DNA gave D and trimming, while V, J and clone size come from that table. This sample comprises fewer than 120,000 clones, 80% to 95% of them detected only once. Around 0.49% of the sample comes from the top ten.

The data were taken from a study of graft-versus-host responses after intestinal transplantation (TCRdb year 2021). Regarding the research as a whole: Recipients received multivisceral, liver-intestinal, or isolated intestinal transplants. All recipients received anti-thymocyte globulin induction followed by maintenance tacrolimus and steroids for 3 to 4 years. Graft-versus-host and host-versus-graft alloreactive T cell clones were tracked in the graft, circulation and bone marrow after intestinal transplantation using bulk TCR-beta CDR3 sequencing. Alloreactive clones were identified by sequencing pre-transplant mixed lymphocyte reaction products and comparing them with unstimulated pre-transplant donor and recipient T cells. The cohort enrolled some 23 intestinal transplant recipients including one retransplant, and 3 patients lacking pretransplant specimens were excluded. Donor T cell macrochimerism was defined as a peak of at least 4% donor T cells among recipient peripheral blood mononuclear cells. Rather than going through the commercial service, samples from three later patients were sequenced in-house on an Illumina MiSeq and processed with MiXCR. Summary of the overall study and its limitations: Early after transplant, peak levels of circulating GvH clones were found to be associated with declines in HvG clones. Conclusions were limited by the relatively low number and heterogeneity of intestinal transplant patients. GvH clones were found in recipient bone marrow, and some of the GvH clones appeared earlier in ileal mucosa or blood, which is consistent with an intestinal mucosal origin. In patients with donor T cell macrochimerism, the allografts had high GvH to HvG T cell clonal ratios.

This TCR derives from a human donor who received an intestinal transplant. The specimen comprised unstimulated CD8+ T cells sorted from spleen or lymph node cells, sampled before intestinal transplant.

The nucleotides read TGTGCCAGCCGCCGCGGGTGGACTGAAGCTTTCTTT. Its coded protein is CASRRGWTEAFF. This chain is built from TRBV2 and TRBJ1-1; the D gene is not confidently resolved. The germline V gene gives CDR1 as SNHLY and CDR2 as FYNNEI. Trimming takes 8 bases from V and 5 bases from J, and the germline ends sit 12 bases apart. Measured from the cysteine to the phenylalanine, the CDR3 is 12 residues long. Only the CDR3 DNA is retained, 36 bases long and in frame from the first base.